This T cell receptor beta chain stems from a study of shared clonotypes between healthy human individuals. The CDR3 has 12 residues. CDR1 and CDR2 from the germline V gene are SGHAT and FQNNGV. The germline V and J ends were trimmed by 5 bases and 7 bases, with 12 bases remaining between them. The authors distributed each subset's genomic DNA evenly over several immunoSEQ plates. The method was immunoSEQ multiplex PCR; TCRdb's version includes in-frame clones alone and lacks a portion of them. The sample has some 1,100,000 clones; around 78% are singletons. The sequence came from a man between 18 and 29 years old in good health. Some clones in this sample may be carry-over from other donors' samples. The V call is TRBV11-2, the J call TRBJ2-7; D may correspond to TRBD1 or TRBD2 (6 bases each). The sequencing sample was made of memory CD4+ T cells from PBMCs. The sample's subset: CD45RA-negative fraction. The CDR3 spells CASSGTGREQYF. The CDR3 nucleotides are TGTGCCAGCAGCGGAACAGGGAGGGAGCAGTACTTC. Based on the CDR3 plus reference TRBV11-2 and TRBJ2-7, the full variable domain is EAGVAQSPRYKIIEKRQSVAFWCNPISGHATLYWYQQILGQGPKLLIQFQNNGVVDDSQLPKDRFSAERLKGVDSTLKIQPAKLEDSAVYLCASSGTGREQYFGPGTRLTVT.